Here is one T cell receptor (beta chain) with its context. RNA amounts of 0.5 to 1 ug underwent reverse transcription with random hexamers. A multiplex approach, immunoSEQ multiplex PCR, amplified TCR beta CDR3 across 54 Vbeta and 13 Jbeta. TCRdb re-analysed the immunoSEQ multiplex PCR reads in MiXCR, keeping a single row per CDR3 protein. The top ten hold around 0.1% of the sample, which has 170,000 or so distinct CDR3 sequences, around 94% seen once. This specimen belongs to a study of CD8 T cells in Susac syndrome. Across the whole study: Blood was drawn from patients with Susac syndrome. At that point, they were therapy-naive, on corticosteroids, or on intravenous immunoglobulin alone.

Sequencing of TCR beta drew on CD8+ and CD4+ T cells from blood. Negative isolation yielded CD8+ and CD4+ T cells; FACS enriched TEMRA cells. Sequences were obtained from CD4+ T cells from PBMCs. The TCR was taken from a human donor with Susac syndrome.

DNA for the CDR3: TGCGCCAGCAGTCGGGGGGTGGCTTGCGAGCAGTACTTC. Protein product: CASSRGVACEQYF. This sequence joins TRBV23-1 and TRBJ2-7; possible D gene TRBD2, 6 bases. TRBV23-1 is placed among ORFs of uncertain function. The CDR3 sequence is 13 residues long. The V end lost 4 bases, the J end lost 6 bases, and 13 bases lay between the germline ends.